The 32 T cell receptor beta chains presented below share a single source sample, sequenced in a study of tissue T cells after allogeneic stem cell transplantation. The time point: mouse harvest day 7 after allogeneic transplant. Mouse grafts combined 10^7 T-cell-depleted bone marrow cells with 10^6 splenic CD5+ T cells. Generated by immunoSEQ multiplex PCR, the TCRdb table keeps only in-frame clones and is missing some. This table has 8,500 to 10,000 clones, 40% to 55% appearing once. The sequenced sample consisted of gut tissue. The source is a female BALB/c mouse given C57BL/6 T cells with graft-versus-host disease after an allogeneic hematopoietic cell transplant.

Comment on this clone: Gene names are the mouse ones. The read terminates 1 residue before the CDR3 end, so the remaining end is supplied by the germline J gene. The rearrangement joins TRBV29 to TRBJ1-3, with D hard to call. Germline assignment: CDR1 MSHET and CDR2 SYDVDS. The V end lost 3 bases, the J end lost 0 bases, and 6 bases lay between the germline ends. The CDR3 contains 14 residues. CDR3 DNA (partial): TGTGCTAGCAGTTTCGGTCATTCTGGAAATACGCTCTAT. This gives the protein CASSFGHSGNTLY. The full CDR3 protein is CASSFGHSGNTLYF.

Concerning this clone itself: Gene names and germline refer to mouse. CDR3 residues: CSSSQRQGNSDYTF. The CDR3 bases that were read are TGCTCCAGCAGTCAAAGACAGGGGAACTCCGACTACACC. This sequence joins TRBV23 and TRBJ1-2; the DNA was not compared with TRBD1, the D call given in the table. Read sequence stops 1 residue before the CDR3 end, and the germline J gene provides the missing end. Looked up from germline, CDR1 is KGHTA and CDR2 is FQNQQP. The CDR3 totals 14 residues.

On this clone itself: The gene names given are mouse names. The read ends 1 residue before the CDR3 terminus; that terminus is restored from the germline J gene. The V call is TRBV30, the J call TRBJ2-1; D tentatively reads TRBD1 or TRBD2 (5 bases each). The CDR3 covers 13 residues. Germline-derived CDR1 and CDR2 are SQVVS and ANEGSEA. The V and J ends lost 3 bases and 3 bases respectively, with 9 bases between them. CDR3 loop: CSSSGASYAEQFF. The part of the CDR3 DNA that was read is TGTAGTTCTAGCGGGGCTTCCTATGCTGAGCAGTTC.

With regard to this clone: The gene symbols are mouse symbols. The read terminates 1 residue ahead of where the CDR3 ends, so the germline J gene completes it. The chain combines TRBV26 with TRBJ2-2; D remains unclear. Trimming left V 7 bases short and J 0 bases short, with 6 bases between. Germline V gene data show CDR1 as KGHPV and CDR2 as FQNQEV (reference sequence). This CDR3 has 13 amino acids. The DNA read from the CDR3 is TGTGCCAGCAACAATGCAAACACCGGGCAGCTCTAC. Protein: CASNNANTGQLY. The complete CDR3 reads CASNNANTGQLYF.

This clone was detected only a few times. Each gene name is a mouse one. The sequence runs out 1 residue before the end of the CDR3; the remainder is reconstructed from the germline J gene. The chain recombines TRBV15 with TRBJ2-3; 8 nucleotides match TRBD2. CDR3 length equals 14 residues. The junction had 3 bases not matched to a gene; V was cut back by 6 bases and J by 1 base. In germline, CDR1 is SGHND, CDR2 FRSKSL. The sequenced CDR3 bases are TGTGCCAGCAGCGACTGGGGAGGTGCAGAAACGCTGTAT. Its protein is CASSDWGGAETLY. The entire CDR3 is CASSDWGGAETLYF. Using reference TRBV15 and TRBJ2-3 for the parts outside the CDR3, the full variable domain is DAGVTQTPRHEVAEKGQTIILKCEPVSGHNDLFWYRQTKIQGLELLSYFRSKSLMEDGGAFKDRFKAEMLNSSFSTLKIQPTEPKDSAVYLCASSDWGGAETLYFGSGTRLTVL.

Notes on this clone: All gene names here are mouse names. The read halts 1 residue ahead of the CDR3 end, with the missing end drawn from the germline J gene. This chain links TRBV12-1 with TRBJ1-6, with D perhaps TRBD1 (5 bases). TRBJ1-6 is noted as an ORF with a role that remains uncertain. Deletions cut 0 bases from V and 11 bases from J, with 7 bases between. Germline loops: CDR1 SGHSN, CDR2 HYEKVE. The CDR3 consists of 12 residues. Incomplete CDR3 DNA: TGTGCCAGCTCTCTCGCAGGGCCGCCCCTCTAC. Its protein product is CASSLAGPPLY. The CDR3 in its entirety is CASSLAGPPLYF.

Note on this clone: Mouse gene names apply. The CDR3 extends 1 residue past the end of the read, so its final part is completed from the germline J gene. The chain carries TRBV3 and TRBJ2-7; D is possibly TRBD1 (6 bases). Germline values: CDR1 SNHLY, CDR2 FYNGKV (reference sequence). The CDR3 is made up of 11 amino acids. V gave up 4 bases and J gave up 6 bases, with 7 bases separating them. The CDR3 is CASSSRGEQYF. Incomplete CDR3 DNA: TGTGCCAGCAGCTCCAGGGGTGAACAGTAC.

Remarks on this clone: Gene names and germline refer to mouse. The read is 1 residue too short to cover the CDR3 end, so that end is filled in from the germline J gene. This sample also contains other DNA sequences that code for the same CDR3. The chain employs TRBV26 and TRBJ2-7; 10 bases are a match to TRBD1. The V segment lost 4 bases and the J segment 7 bases; nucleotides outside the gene matches: 4. CDR1 is KGHPV, CDR2 FQNQEV, per germline (reference sequence). This CDR3 is 13 amino acids long. The CDR3 bases that were read are TGTGCCAGCAGTCCGACAGGGGGCGGGGAACAGTAC. This codes for CASSPTGGGEQY. The complete CDR3 sequence is CASSPTGGGEQYF.

A remark on this clone: Gene names denote mouse genes. The read terminates 1 residue ahead of where the CDR3 ends, so the germline J gene completes it. V is TRBV19 and J is TRBJ1-1; D is ambiguous. The CDR3 sequence is 13 residues long. V lost 0 bases to trimming and J lost 0 bases, with 3 bases between them. Germline assignment: CDR1 FNHDT and CDR2 SITEND (reference sequence). The CDR3 here is CASSIDANTEVFF. The sequenced part of the CDR3 DNA is TGTGCCAGCAGTATAGATGCAAACACAGAAGTCTTC.

This clone turned up a few times. Gene labels here are mouse ones. CDR3 amino acids: CASSFGSSGNTLYF. The sequenced CDR3 bases are TGTGCCAGCAGTTTCGGCAGTTCTGGAAATACGCTCTAT. The V call is TRBV14, the J call TRBJ1-3; the D is unclear. The CDR3 extends 1 residue past the end of the read, so its final part is completed from the germline J gene. V was cut by 1 base and J by 0 bases, with 5 bases left in between. Germline CDR1 is SGHDT and CDR2 is FRDEAV. The CDR3 runs to 14 residues.

Of note for this clone: The gene symbols are mouse symbols. Sequencing ends 1 residue short of the CDR3 end; the germline J gene provides the rest. The J gene is TRBJ2-5, the V gene TRBV3; 13 bases align to TRBD2. Germline CDR1 is SNHLY and CDR2 is FYNGKV (reference sequence). The CDR3 is 16 amino acids. After removal of 5 bases from V and 2 bases from J, the junction contained 4 bases not matched to a gene. The sequenced part of the CDR3 DNA is TGTGCCAGCAGCCCAGGACTGGGGGGGCGCCAAGACACCCAGTAC. Protein sequence: CASSPGLGGRQDTQY. The entire CDR3 protein is CASSPGLGGRQDTQYF.

This clone was seen only once. Mouse gene names apply. The observed sequence ends 1 residue before the CDR3 terminus, with the missing tail filled in from the germline J gene. The V call is TRBV24, the J call TRBJ2-5; D might be TRBD2 (6 bases). The germline V gene has CDR1 KGHTA and CDR2 FRNEEI. With 1 base removed from V and 6 bases from J, the gap between germline ends came to 8 bases. This CDR3 spans 13 amino acids. The CDR3 spells CASSLFGGDTQYF. The DNA read from the CDR3 is TGTGCCAGCAGTCTGTTCGGGGGGGACACCCAGTAC.

This clone was recorded a few times. Mouse germline and gene names are used. The CDR3 end lies 1 residue beyond the end of the read and is filled in from the germline J gene. The chain uses TRBV16 and TRBJ1-4; TRBD1 is a possible D gene (5 bases). Between the trimmed V and J ends, which lost 4 bases and 0 bases, there was a span of 6 bases. CDR3 length: 14 residues. Germline CDR1 SGHSA, CDR2 FRNQAP. The covered CDR3 bases are TGTGCAAGCAGCTCGACAGTTTCCAACGAAAGATTATTT. Translation: CASSSTVSNERLF. The whole CDR3 protein is CASSSTVSNERLFF.

In its sample, this clone is large. The gene symbols are mouse symbols. The read finishes 1 residue shy of the CDR3 end, and the germline J gene is used to complete it. The chain employs TRBV3 and TRBJ2-2, with 13 bases that match TRBD2. J lost 3 bases, V lost 6 bases, and 7 bases had no gene match. Looked up from germline, CDR1 is SNHLY and CDR2 is FYNGKV (reference sequence). The CDR3 is made up of 17 amino acids. The DNA read from the CDR3 is TGTGCCAGCAGTCAGGACTGGGGGGGCGCGGACACCGGGCAGCTCTAC. Protein: CASSQDWGGADTGQLY. The full CDR3 sequence reads CASSQDWGGADTGQLYF.

With respect to this clone: The genes are named according to mouse. The read comes to an end 1 residue before the CDR3 does, leaving the germline J gene to fill in the end. The genes are TRBV26 and TRBJ1-4, with TRBD1 identical over 9 bases. In germline, CDR1 is KGHPV, CDR2 FQNQEV (reference sequence). V shed 4 bases, J shed 7 bases, and the junction held 4 bases outside the gene matches. This CDR3 contains 14 residues. CDR3: CASSPGQGSERLFF. The DNA read from the CDR3 is TGTGCCAGCAGTCCGGGACAGGGCAGCGAAAGATTATTT.

By frequency in the sample, this clone is medium-sized. Gene names are mouse gene names. The read falls 1 residue short of the CDR3 end, and the missing part is taken from the germline J gene. The chain has TRBV12-2 and TRBJ2-7; the D is unclear. The V end was cut by 4 bases, the J end by 4 bases, with 10 bases between. Germline CDR1 is SGHLS and CDR2 is HYDKME. The CDR3 extends over 12 amino acids. The CDR3 bases that were read are TGTGCCAGCTCACTTACAGAATATGAACAGTAC. Amino acids: CASSLTEYEQY. The whole CDR3 protein is CASSLTEYEQYF.

Worth noting for this clone: Gene and germline names: mouse. Read coverage stops 1 residue before the CDR3 terminus; the germline J gene supplies the remainder. The rearrangement joins TRBV26 to TRBJ1-3, with D maybe TRBD1 (6 bases). CDR3 size: 15 residues. Deletions cut 2 bases from V and 2 bases from J, with 10 bases between. Germline CDR1 and CDR2: KGHPV and FQNQEV (reference sequence). The CDR3 bases that were read are TGTGCCAGCAGTCTGCCACAGGGTACTGGAAATACGCTCTAT. Protein: CASSLPQGTGNTLY. The complete CDR3 sequence is CASSLPQGTGNTLYF.

As to this clone: Genes and germline are mouse. The sequenced fragment ends 1 residue before the CDR3 boundary, so the rest is inferred from the germline J gene. The gene calls are TRBV16 and TRBJ2-4; D may be TRBD1 (7 bases). There are 14 residues in the CDR3. The V and J ends lost 3 bases and 2 bases respectively, with 9 bases between them. Germline V lookup: CDR1 SGHSA, CDR2 FRNQAP. The CDR3: CASSFRGDQNTLYF. CDR3 DNA (partial): TGTGCAAGCAGCTTCAGGGGGGATCAAAACACCTTGTAC.

This clone was detected only once. Mouse names are used for the genes. The CDR3 is cut off 1 residue early in the read; its end comes from the germline J gene. The gene calls are TRBV3 and TRBJ2-1, with unresolved D. V shed 5 bases and J shed 4 bases, with 6 bases lying between them. The germline CDR1 and CDR2 sequences are SNHLY and FYNGKV (reference sequence). The CDR3 covers 12 residues. The CDR3 sequence is CASSRGYAEQFF. The covered CDR3 bases are TGTGCCAGCAGCCGAGGTTATGCTGAGCAGTTC.

This clone was counted only a few times. Germline and genes: mouse. The sequence runs out 1 residue before the end of the CDR3; the remainder is reconstructed from the germline J gene. The rearrangement links TRBV19 to TRBJ2-7; TRBD2 aligns across 9 bases. J lost 2 bases, V lost 0 bases, and 3 bases had no gene match. The CDR3 is 15 amino acids. Per germline, CDR1 FNHDT and CDR2 SITEND (reference sequence). This chain's CDR3 is CASSIGAGGAYEQYF. CDR3 DNA (partial): TGTGCCAGCAGTATAGGGGCTGGGGGGGCCTATGAACAGTAC.

With regard to this clone: Genes and germline are mouse. The read halts 1 residue ahead of the CDR3 end, with the missing end drawn from the germline J gene. This sequence joins TRBV26 and TRBJ2-5, with D unresolved. Looked up from germline, CDR1 is KGHPV and CDR2 is FQNQEV (reference sequence). The germline V and J ends were trimmed by 4 bases and 3 bases, with 8 bases remaining between them. This CDR3 has 13 amino acids. The DNA read from the CDR3 is TGTGCCAGCAGTCCTCGAGGTCAAGACACCCAGTAC. It yields the protein CASSPRGQDTQY. The whole CDR3 sequence reads CASSPRGQDTQYF.

This clone was counted only a few times. Mouse gene names and germline throughout. The read is 1 residue too short to cover the CDR3 end, so that end is filled in from the germline J gene. This chain connects TRBV5 to TRBJ1-1; D gene ambiguous. This CDR3 is built from 13 residues. Germline V CDR1 and CDR2: LGHNA, YNLKQL (reference sequence). Trimming took off 0 bases at V and 2 bases at J, with 4 bases between the two ends. The sequenced CDR3 bases are TGTGCCAGCAGCCAAGAACTCAACACAGAAGTCTTC. This codes for CASSQELNTEVF. In full, the CDR3 is CASSQELNTEVFF.

For this clone: Mouse germline and gene names are used. Read sequence stops 1 residue before the CDR3 end, and the germline J gene provides the missing end. The J gene is TRBJ1-4, the V gene TRBV5; D is uncertain. Germline assignment: CDR1 LGHNA and CDR2 YNLKQL (reference sequence). V was shortened by 0 bases and J by 0 bases, with 5 bases between the two germline ends. This CDR3 spans 15 amino acids. CDR3 bases read: TGTGCCAGCAGCCAAGAACACATTTCCAACGAAAGATTATTT. Its translation: CASSQEHISNERLF. In full, the CDR3 reads CASSQEHISNERLFF.

Points on this clone: Genes here carry mouse names. The CDR3 end is not reached by the read, which stops 1 residue before it; the germline J gene fills it in. V gene TRBV23 combines with J gene TRBJ1-2. The CDR3 runs 12 residues. The V gene's germline CDR1 is KGHTA and CDR2 FQNQQP. CDR3 DNA, as far as it was read: TGCTCCAGCAGGGAATCAAACTCCGACTACACC. Translating gives CSSRESNSDYT. The CDR3, in full, reads CSSRESNSDYTF.

Comment on this clone: Gene names are mouse gene names. Read sequence stops 1 residue before the CDR3 end, and the germline J gene provides the missing end. The rearrangement links TRBV12-1 to TRBJ2-3, with D unclear. Germline loops: CDR1 SGHSN, CDR2 HYEKVE. The V and J ends lost 4 bases and 0 bases respectively, with 7 bases between them. The CDR3 has 13 residues. The CDR3 protein is CASSVSSAETLYF. The CDR3 DNA, read in part, is TGTGCCAGCTCCGTCAGTAGTGCAGAAACGCTGTAT. Looking up the rest from reference TRBV12-1 and TRBJ2-3 gives the full variable domain: DSGVVQSPRHIIKEKGGRSVLTCIPISGHSNVVWYQQTLGKELKFLIQHYEKVERDKGFLPSRFSVQQFDDYHSEMNMSALELEDSAMYFCASSVSSAETLYFGSGTRLTVL.

As for this clone: The gene names here belong to mouse. Read sequence stops 1 residue before the CDR3 end, and the germline J gene provides the missing end. The chain recombines TRBV26 with TRBJ2-3; TRBD2 agrees at 8 bases. Germline CDR1 KGHPV, CDR2 FQNQEV (reference sequence). J was trimmed by 0 bases and V by 4 bases; bases with no gene match: 6. CDR3 size: 16 residues. Here the CDR3 reads CASSRTGRSSAETLYF. The covered CDR3 bases are TGTGCCAGCAGTCGGACTGGGCGTTCTAGTGCAGAAACGCTGTAT. The variable domain in full, with the rest retrieved from reference TRBV26 and TRBJ2-3, is NSKVIQTPRYLVKGQGQKAKMRCIPEKGHPVVFWYQQNKNNEFKFLINFQNQEVLQQIDMTEKRFSAECPSNSPCSLEIQSSEAGDSALYLCASSRTGRSSAETLYFGSGTRLTVL.

This clone was seen just once. A read error may explain this, as a much larger clone is one base away. Genes and germline are mouse. Read coverage stops 1 residue before the CDR3 terminus; the germline J gene supplies the remainder. The chain links TRBV24 to TRBJ2-7; no definite D call. CDR1 KGHTA and CDR2 FRNEEI come from the germline V gene. This CDR3 comprises 12 residues. Trimming left V 2 bases short and J 3 bases short, with 5 bases between. The CDR3 protein is CASSLSNYEQYF. The covered CDR3 bases are TGTGCCAGCAGTCTGAGCAACTATGAACAGTAC.

Comments on this clone: Gene labels here are mouse ones. The sequenced CDR3 bases are TGTGCAAGCAGCCAACAAGAGAATTCGCCCCTCTAC. This sequence encodes CASSQQENSPLY. The complete CDR3 protein is CASSQQENSPLYF. This chain connects TRBV16 to TRBJ1-6; D unclear. The CDR3 end lies 1 residue beyond the end of the read and is filled in from the germline J gene. TRBJ1-6 counts as an open reading frame of uncertain function. Germline loops: CDR1 SGHSA, CDR2 FRNQAP. V dropped 5 bases and J dropped 7 bases, with 9 bases sitting between them. This CDR3 has 13 residues.

By share, this clone counts as large (0.1 to 1%). Gene names follow the mouse nomenclature. The read finishes 1 residue shy of the CDR3 end, and the germline J gene is used to complete it. V gene TRBV16 combines with J gene TRBJ2-7, with TRBD2 as a possible D gene (7 bases). Trimming stripped 0 bases from V and 7 bases from J, with 10 bases between. Germline CDR1 is SGHSA and CDR2 is FRNQAP. CDR3 size: 13 residues. CDR3 in amino acids: CASSLEGGGEQYF. CDR3 DNA (partial): TGTGCAAGCAGCTTAGAGGGGGGCGGCGAACAGTAC.

As for this clone: Gene labels here are mouse ones. The sequenced fragment ends 1 residue before the CDR3 boundary, so the rest is inferred from the germline J gene. The rearrangement uses TRBV1 and TRBJ1-5, with 10 bases fitting TRBD1. Germline V gene lookup returns CDR1 NSQYPW and CDR2 LRSPGD (reference sequence). This CDR3 spans 14 amino acids. V trimming: 3 bases; J trimming: 6 bases; junction bases outside the gene matches: 2. CDR3 sequence: CTCSARDRGQAPLF. Partial CDR3 DNA: TGCACCTGCAGTGCCCGGGACAGGGGCCAGGCTCCGCTT. The full variable domain, completed using reference TRBV1 and TRBJ1-5, is VTLLEQNPRWRLVPRGQAVNLRCILKNSQYPWMSWYQQDLQKQLQWLFTLRSPGDKEVKSLPGADYLATRVTDTELRLQVANMSQGRTLYCTCSARDRGQAPLFGEGTRLSVL.

This clone has more than one count but fewer than ten. Germline and genes: mouse. The covered CDR3 bases are TGTGCTAGCAGCTCAGGGGTTGAACAGTAC. This sequence encodes CASSSGVEQY. The whole CDR3 sequence is CASSSGVEQYF. The chain links TRBV29 to TRBJ2-7; possibly TRBD1 for D (6 bases). The missing CDR3 end, 1 residue past where the read stops, is filled in from the germline J gene. Trimming shortened V by 6 bases and J by 6 bases, and 9 bases separated the two germline ends. Germline values: CDR1 MSHET, CDR2 SYDVDS. CDR3 length: 11 amino acids.

This clone was found a few times. Genes and germline are mouse. The read comes to an end 1 residue before the CDR3 does, leaving the germline J gene to fill in the end. The gene calls are TRBV26 and TRBJ2-3; TRBD2 aligns across 12 bases. The CDR3 runs 15 residues. The germline gives CDR1 KGHPV, CDR2 FQNQEV (reference sequence). The ends lost 6 bases at V and 2 bases at J; junction bases unmatched: 3. CDR3 DNA, as far as it was read: TGTGCCAGCAGGGGGGACTGGGGGGCTGCAGAAACGCTGTAT. This sequence encodes CASRGDWGAAETLY. In full, the CDR3 is CASRGDWGAAETLYF.